Detailed here is one T cell receptor (beta chain). This CDR3 has 14 residues. V lost 4 bases and J lost 0, with 7 bases in between. The germline CDR1 and CDR2 sequences are GTSNPN and SVGIG (reference sequence). This record belongs to a study of blood T cell repertoires in COVID-19. For the study at large: Acute and convalescent COVID-19 specimens originated in the United States, Italy and Spain. Sources were T cells, B-cell-depleted T cells, or PBMCs; the material itself was cDNA or gDNA.

Methods used by the authors: How many nucleated cells were present was estimated from reference gene primer amplification. Sequencing used immunoSEQ multiplex PCR; TCRdb keeps in-frame clones, though not all of them. V, J and clone size are those of that table, while D and trimming were read from the DNA. Of over 200,000 clones in the sample, about 85% were seen once. Material for sequencing was peripheral blood. The receptor comes from a man between 35 and 55 years old with acute or convalescent COVID-19. V gene TRBV30 combines with J gene TRBJ1-6, with no clear D. CDR3 residues: CAWKLSSYNSPLHF. CDR3 nucleotides: TGTGCCTGGAAATTGAGCTCCTATAATTCACCCCTCCACTTT.